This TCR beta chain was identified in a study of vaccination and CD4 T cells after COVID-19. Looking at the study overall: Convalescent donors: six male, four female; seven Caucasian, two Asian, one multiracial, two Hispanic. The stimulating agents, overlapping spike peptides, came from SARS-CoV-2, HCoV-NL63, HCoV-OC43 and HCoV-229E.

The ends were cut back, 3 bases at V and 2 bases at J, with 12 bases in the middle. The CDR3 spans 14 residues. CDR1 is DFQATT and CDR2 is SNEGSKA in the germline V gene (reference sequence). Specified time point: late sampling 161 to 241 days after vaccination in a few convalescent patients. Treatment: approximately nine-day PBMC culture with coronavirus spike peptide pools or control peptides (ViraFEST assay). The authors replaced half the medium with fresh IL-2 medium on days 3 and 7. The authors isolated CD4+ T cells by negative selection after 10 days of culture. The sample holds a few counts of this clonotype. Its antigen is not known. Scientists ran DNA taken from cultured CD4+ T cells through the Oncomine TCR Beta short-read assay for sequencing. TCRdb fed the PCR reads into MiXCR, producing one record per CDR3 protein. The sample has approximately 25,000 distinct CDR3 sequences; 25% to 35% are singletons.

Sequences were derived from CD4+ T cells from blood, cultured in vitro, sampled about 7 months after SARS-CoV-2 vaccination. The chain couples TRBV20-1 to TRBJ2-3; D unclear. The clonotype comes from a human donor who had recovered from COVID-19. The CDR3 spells CSASPHLYTDTQYF. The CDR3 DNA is TGCAGTGCTAGCCCCCACCTGTACACAGATACGCAGTATTTT.